Reported below is one T cell receptor beta chain. The sample belongs to a study of lymphopenia after photon versus proton radiotherapy. TCRdb's copy holds only in-frame clones and misses some; the assay was immunoSEQ multiplex PCR. The repertoire holds about 40,000 clones, about 82% seen once, with 10% in the top ten. This CDR3 has 13 amino acids. Germline assignment: CDR1 KGHSH and CDR2 LQKENI. V gave up 5 bases and J gave up 3 bases, with 8 bases separating them. This chain connects TRBV18 to TRBJ1-5, with a weak D call TRBD1 (5 bases). The TCR originated in an older woman with pancreatic cancer. Some clones in this sample may be carry-over from other donors' samples. Material: peripheral blood, obtained from a patient treated with proton-based radiotherapy. CDR3 amino acids: CASSSGINQPQHF. The CDR3, as DNA: TGTGCCAGCTCATCAGGGATCAATCAGCCCCAGCATTTT.